These 15 T cell receptor beta chains were sequenced from one sample in a study of spatial heterogeneity in lung cancer. TCRdb analysed the 5' RACE reads with MiXCR anew, one entry per CDR3 protein. The sample has about 28,000 distinct CDR3 sequences; around 8% are singletons. Time point noted: sample taken at primary tumor resection. Researchers sequenced whole RNA taken from tumor, nontumor lung or frozen PBMC without sorting. The specimen comprised PBMCs, sampled at surgery. All receptors come from a female donor with early-stage non-small cell lung cancer.

The CDR3 is CASSYSGLATTGELFF. The CDR3 DNA is TGTGCCAGCAGTTACTCCGGACTAGCAACAACCGGGGAGCTGTTTTTT. This chain connects TRBV6-2 or TRBV6-3 to TRBJ2-2, with TRBD2 matching 8 bases. J gave up 5 bases and V 0 bases, and 5 bases lay outside the gene matches. Germline V CDR1 and CDR2: MNHEY, SVGEGT. The CDR3 consists of 16 residues.

This clonotype was detected a few times. This chain connects TRBV2 to TRBJ2-7; TRBD1 matches 8 bases. Germline CDR1 reads SNHLY; CDR2 reads FYNNEI. V was pared by 4 bases and J by 3 bases, with 14 bases of the junction left unmatched. The length of the CDR3 is 17 residues. CDR3 nucleotide sequence: TGTGCCAGCAGTGGGGCTGGGACAGGTCGATCCTTCTACGAGCAGTACGTC. Its translation is CASSGAGTGRSFYEQYV.

The rearrangement links TRBV5-1 to TRBJ2-1, with D possibly TRBD2 on 5 matching bases. From germline, CDR1 is SGHRS and CDR2 YFSETQ. This CDR3 has 13 amino acids. V shed 4 bases and J shed 8 bases, with 13 bases lying between them. CDR3: CASSTAVEDEQFF. CDR3 DNA: TGCGCCAGCAGCACTGCCGTGGAGGATGAGCAGTTCTTC.

Many counts were recorded for this clonotype. The genes are TRBV7-9 and TRBJ2-5; D is ambiguous. CDR3 length equals 16 residues. The V end was cut by 5 bases, the J end by 3 bases, with 19 bases between. Germline V gene sequence: CDR1 SEHNR, CDR2 FQNEAQ (reference sequence). CDR3 loop: CASSPSLSAKEETQYF. DNA of the CDR3: TGTGCCAGCAGCCCGAGTTTGTCGGCGAAGGAAGAGACCCAGTACTTC.

This clonotype appeared many times. The chain employs TRBV20-1 and TRBJ2-1, with D possibly TRBD1 on 7 matching bases. The CDR3 extends over 14 amino acids. Germline CDR1 is DFQATT and CDR2 is SNEGSKA (reference sequence). The V end lost 3 bases, the J end lost 5 bases, and 14 bases lay between the germline ends. This chain's CDR3 is CSARRQGGHNEQFF. CDR3 nucleotides: TGCAGTGCTAGGAGACAGGGAGGCCACAATGAGCAGTTCTTC.

This clonotype came up many times. This chain connects TRBV29-1 to TRBJ2-1; 13 positions agree with TRBD2. J lost 10 bases, V lost 0 bases, and 6 bases had no gene match. The CDR3 loop spans 15 amino acids. Germline-derived CDR1 and CDR2 are SQVTM and ANQGSEA. CDR3 sequence: CSVEDKTSGRGEQFF. The CDR3, as DNA: TGCAGCGTTGAAGATAAAACTAGCGGGAGGGGGGAGCAGTTCTTC.

This rearrangement joins TRBV7-6 to TRBJ2-1; 12 nucleotides match TRBD2. This CDR3 is 15 amino acids long. V shed 5 bases and J 9 bases; nucleotides not matched to a gene: 8. Germline-derived CDR1 and CDR2 are SGHVS and FNYEAQ. The CDR3 is CASSARTSGISEQFF. The CDR3 DNA sequence: TGTGCCAGCAGCGCCCGGACTAGCGGGATTAGTGAGCAGTTCTTC.

This clonotype has at least ten counts. This chain joins TRBV27 and TRBJ2-1; no definite D call. Trimming cost V 3 bases and J 4 bases, with 10 bases left between them. Germline lookup yields CDR1 MNHEY and CDR2 SMNVEV (reference sequence). This CDR3 has 14 amino acids. CDR3: CASSFSRLYNEQFF. DNA of the CDR3: TGTGCCAGCAGTTTCTCACGGCTGTACAATGAGCAGTTCTTC.

This clonotype was counted many times. The J gene is TRBJ2-5, the V gene TRBV3-1, with 7 positions matching TRBD2. The CDR3 is made up of 14 amino acids. From germline, CDR1 is LGHDT and CDR2 YNNKEL (reference sequence). V dropped 4 bases and J dropped 4; count of bases not matched to a gene: 6. The CDR3 nucleotides are TGTGCCAGCAGCCGGACTAGTTTCCCAGAGACCCAGTACTTC. It yields the protein CASSRTSFPETQYF.

The table lists this clonotype with many counts. This sequence joins TRBV7-9 and TRBJ2-2, with 7 nucleotides matching TRBD2. The CDR3 runs to 15 residues. Germline CDR1 reads SEHNR; CDR2 reads FQNEAQ (reference sequence). The V gene end was trimmed by 5 bases and the J gene end by 4 bases; junction bases not matched to a gene: 7. The CDR3 nucleotides read TGTGCCAGCAGCCCCAGACTAGCCCGCACCGGGGAGCTGTTTTTT. It translates to CASSPRLARTGELFF.

This clonotype appeared many times. The CDR3 coding sequence is TGCAGTGCTAGACCATCCTCCGGGACCGTAGGATCCCCTAGCACAGATACGCAGTATTTT. Its translation: CSARPSSGTVGSPSTDTQYF. This chain links TRBV20-1 with TRBJ2-3; possibly TRBD1 or TRBD2 for D (5 bases each). This CDR3 contains 20 residues. Trimming cost V 2 bases and J 0 bases, with 27 bases left between them. Germline V gene data show CDR1 as DFQATT and CDR2 as SNEGSKA (reference sequence).

In its sample, this clonotype was seen a few times. This sequence joins TRBV28 and TRBJ2-5; TRBD2 matches 7 bases. The ends lost 2 bases at V and 6 bases at J; junction bases unmatched: 6. This CDR3 comprises 14 residues. Germline V gives CDR1 MDHEN, CDR2 SYDVKM. The CDR3 loop reads CASSLASGMKTQYF. The CDR3 DNA sequence: TGTGCCAGCAGTTTAGCTAGCGGTATGAAGACCCAGTACTTC. The full variable domain, rest sourced from reference TRBV28 and TRBJ2-5, is DVKVTQSSRYLVKRTGEKVFLECVQDMDHENMFWYRQDPGLGLRLIYFSYDVKMKEKGDIPEGYSVSREKKERFSLILESASTNQTSMYLCASSLASGMKTQYFGPGTRLLVL.

The V and J genes are TRBV5-1 and TRBJ2-1, with D possibly matching TRBD2 (5 bases). Germline V gene sequence: CDR1 SGHRS, CDR2 YFSETQ. The CDR3 is 14 residues long. V lost 3 bases and J 7 bases, leaving 14 bases between the germline ends. The CDR3 DNA reads TGCGCCAGCAGCTCAAGCGGTAGTGGGAATGAGCAGTTCTTC. This encodes CASSSSGSGNEQFF.

Note on this clonotype: A much larger clone differs by one base, so this may be a read error. The chain joins TRBV15 to TRBJ2-3; 8 nucleotides line up with TRBD2. The CDR3 sequence is 17 residues long. CDR1 and CDR2 from the germline V gene are LNHNV and YYDKDF (reference sequence). V lost 1 base and J lost 5; bases outside the gene matches: 11. The CDR3 bases are TGTGCCACCAGCAGAGTCGGGGGGGCCAAAACCATAGATACGCAGTATTTT. This gives the protein CATSRVGGAKTIDTQYF. The full variable domain, completed using reference TRBV15 and TRBJ2-3, is DAMVIQNPRYQVTQFGKPVTLSCSQTLNHNVMYWYQQKSSQAPKLLFHYYDKDFNNEADTPDNFQSRRPNTSFCFLDIRSPGLGDTAMYLCATSRVGGAKTIDTQYFGPGTRLTVL.

This clonotype was seen many times. The chain combines TRBV7-3 with TRBJ1-3; D unclear. The length of the CDR3 is 13 residues. The V end lost 4 bases, the J end lost 4 bases, and 8 bases lay between the germline ends. The germline CDR1 and CDR2 sequences are SGHTA and FQGTGA. CDR3 amino acids: CASSYTPGNTIYF. As DNA, the CDR3 is TGTGCCAGCAGCTACACACCCGGAAACACCATATATTTT.